The 29 T cell receptor beta chains below come from one sample, sequenced in a study of cytomegalovirus exposure and HLA in healthy donors. The primer mix had 60 Vbeta and 13 Jbeta primers. Method: immunoSEQ multiplex PCR; TCRdb's copy keeps in-frame clones and lacks some. Among 150,000 to 200,000 clones listed, approximately 79% were seen once. The sample consisted of PBMCs. The receptors were gathered from a man between 40 and 49 years old in good health and CMV-seropositive.

V is TRBV7-9 and J is TRBJ1-2, with D uncertain. Trimming pared 2 bases from V and 6 bases from J, leaving 13 bases between. There are 14 residues in the CDR3. Looked up from germline, CDR1 is SEHNR and CDR2 is FQNEAQ (reference sequence). DNA for the CDR3: TGTGCCAGCAGCTTAACCGGCTGGGAGGATGGCTACACCTTC. Amino acids: CASSLTGWEDGYTF. Combining the CDR3 with reference TRBV7-9 and TRBJ1-2 gives the whole variable domain DTGVSQNPRHKITKRGQNVTFRCDPISEHNRLYWYRQTLGQGPEFLTYFQNEAQLEKSRLLSDRFSAERPKGSFSTLEIQRTEQGDSAMYLCASSLTGWEDGYTFGSGTRLTVV.

The rearrangement links TRBV5-4 to TRBJ2-3; 11 nucleotides line up with TRBD2. Germline V gene data show CDR1 as SGHNT and CDR2 as YYREEE (reference sequence). This CDR3 has 17 amino acids. With V trimmed by 6 bases and J by 2 bases, 11 bases remained unmatched. CDR3 bases: TGTGCCAGCACCCTAGCGGGGGGTTTCTTGAACACAGATACGCAGTATTTT. Translation: CASTLAGGFLNTDTQYF.

The rearrangement links TRBV5-1 to TRBJ1-5; 8 positions match TRBD1. This CDR3 contains 15 residues. The V gene's germline CDR1 is SGHRS and CDR2 YFSETQ. V lost 3 bases to trimming and J lost 4 bases; unmatched junction nucleotides: 6. The CDR3 sequence: CASSSTDRGNQPQHF. The CDR3, as DNA: TGCGCCAGCAGCTCGACAGACAGGGGTAATCAGCCCCAGCATTTT.

The chain couples TRBV7-8 to TRBJ2-3; 7 bases agree with TRBD1. Germline lookup yields CDR1 SGHVS and CDR2 FQNEAQ. The V and J ends lost 5 bases and 4 bases, in that order; junction bases with no gene match: 3. The CDR3 loop spans 13 amino acids. CDR3 amino acids: CASSRGGADTQYF. CDR3 bases: TGTGCCAGCAGCCGAGGGGGCGCAGATACGCAGTATTTT.

The V and J genes are TRBV9 and TRBJ2-5; possible D gene TRBD1, 7 bases. Trimming pared 4 bases from V and 5 bases from J, leaving 12 bases between. Looked up from germline, CDR1 is SGDLS and CDR2 is YYNGEE. The CDR3 extends over 13 amino acids. The CDR3 DNA reads as TGTGCCAGCAGCTCAGGGGGGCGGGAGACCCAGTACTTC. Protein: CASSSGGRETQYF.

J is TRBJ2-5 and V is TRBV9, with TRBD1 matching over 9 bases. CDR1 and CDR2 (germline): SGDLS, YYNGEE. The CDR3 is 13 amino acids. Trimming removed 3 bases from V and 7 bases from J; junction bases left unmatched: 4. CDR3 nucleotide sequence: TGTGCCAGCAGCGCAACGGGACAGGGGACCCAGTACTTC. Translation gives CASSATGQGTQYF.

The rearrangement joins TRBV20-1 to TRBJ2-5; perhaps TRBD2 as D (5 bases). CDR3 length: 11 amino acids. Germline loops: CDR1 DFQATT, CDR2 SNEGSKA (reference sequence). V shed 5 bases and J shed 5 bases, with 9 bases lying between them. CDR3 residues: CSAVTGETQYF. The CDR3 DNA follows: TGCAGTGCTGTAACGGGGGAGACCCAGTACTTC.

The rearrangement joins TRBV7-6 to TRBJ2-3; no clear D gene. The CDR3 runs to 12 residues. The germline V and J ends were trimmed by 8 bases and 3 bases, with 9 bases remaining between them. Germline CDR1 reads SGHVS; CDR2 reads FNYEAQ. CDR3 residues: CASVGSTDTQYF. In DNA, the CDR3 is TGTGCCAGCGTTGGCTCTACAGATACGCAGTATTTT.

V and J are TRBV15 and TRBJ1-5; TRBD1 agrees at 7 bases. With 1 base clipped from V and 0 bases from J, the junction kept 12 bases outside the gene matches. CDR1 is LNHNV, CDR2 YYDKDF, per germline (reference sequence). CDR3 length: 19 amino acids. The chain's CDR3 is CATSRGGQGEGYSNQPQHF. CDR3 in DNA: TGTGCCACCAGCAGAGGAGGGCAGGGGGAAGGTTATAGCAATCAGCCCCAGCATTTT.

V gene TRBV28 combines with J gene TRBJ1-4, with 9 bases lining up with TRBD1. The CDR3 has 18 amino acids. The junction had 11 bases not matched to a gene; V was cut back by 3 bases and J by 3 bases. Germline V gene sequence: CDR1 MDHEN, CDR2 SYDVKM. The CDR3 here is CASSLPGQGYFANEKLFF. The CDR3 DNA reads as TGTGCCAGCAGTTTGCCGGGACAGGGATATTTTGCTAATGAAAAACTGTTTTTT.

The chain carries TRBV4-3 and TRBJ2-3, with TRBD1 identical over 11 bases. Trimming at V came to 1 base and at J to 5 bases, leaving 8 bases not matched to a gene. The length of the CDR3 is 17 residues. From germline, CDR1 is LGHNA and CDR2 YSLEER. CDR3 bases: TGCGCCAGCAGCCAAGGATTGGGACAGGGGGTAATAGATACGCAGTATTTT. Residues: CASSQGLGQGVIDTQYF.

This clone was seen a single time. The genes are TRBV25-1 and TRBJ2-7; D might be TRBD1 (6 bases). Germline CDR1 MGHDK, CDR2 SYGVNS. Deletions cut 1 base from V and 6 bases from J, with 16 bases between. This CDR3 is 15 amino acids long. CDR3 amino acids: CASSEFGTMRAEQYF. Here the CDR3 DNA reads TGTGCCAGCAGTGAATTTGGGACAATGCGGGCCGAGCAGTACTTC.

This clone was detected only once. The chain uses TRBV5-5 and TRBJ2-7, with D perhaps matching TRBD1 (5 bases). Germline V CDR1 and CDR2: SGHKS, YYEKEE (reference sequence). Deletions cut 1 base from V and 0 bases from J, with 11 bases between. This CDR3 has 15 residues. The CDR3 spells CASSLKGLSSYEQYF. CDR3 bases: TGTGCCAGCAGCTTGAAGGGGTTAAGCTCCTACGAGCAGTACTTC.

V gene TRBV2 combines with J gene TRBJ2-7, with unresolved D. Trimming pared 7 bases from V and 6 bases from J, leaving 13 bases between. CDR3 size: 12 residues. The germline gives CDR1 SNHLY, CDR2 FYNNEI. This chain's CDR3 is CASKPGETEQYF. In nucleotides, the CDR3 is TGTGCCAGCAAGCCTGGAGAAACCGAGCAGTACTTC.

V is TRBV29-1 and J is TRBJ2-5; the D gene is possibly TRBD2 (6 bases). The length of the CDR3 is 17 residues. Germline CDR1 SQVTM, CDR2 ANQGSEA. Trimming removed 1 base from V and 2 bases from J, with 20 bases in between. CDR3 coding DNA: TGCAGCGTTGAAGCTTCAGGACGGCGGGATTTTCAAGAGACCCAGTACTTC. This translates into CSVEASGRRDFQETQYF.

The chain carries TRBV30 and TRBJ1-3; D might be TRBD1 (6 bases). CDR1 is GTSNPN and CDR2 is SVGIG in the germline V gene (reference sequence). This CDR3 region has 14 residues. V lost 3 bases, J lost 3 bases, and 12 bases lay in between. CDR3 bases: TGTGCCTGGAGCGCAGGGGCTGGTGGAAACACCATATATTTT. Its protein product is CAWSAGAGGNTIYF.

The gene calls are TRBV19 and TRBJ1-6; D unclear. This CDR3 is built from 12 residues. The germline V and J ends were trimmed by 5 bases and 7 bases, with 6 bases remaining between them. Looked up from germline, CDR1 is LNHDA and CDR2 is SQIVND (reference sequence). The chain's CDR3 is CASSQANSPLHF. In DNA, the CDR3 is TGTGCCAGTAGTCAGGCGAATTCACCCCTCCACTTT.

V usage is TRBV6-1 and J usage is TRBJ2-7; D remains ambiguous. CDR1 and CDR2 from the germline V gene are MNHNS and SASEGT. The CDR3 is made up of 13 amino acids. V shed 6 bases and J shed 0 bases, with 9 bases lying between them. The CDR3 protein is CASRAALSYEQYF. The CDR3 bases are TGTGCCAGCAGGGCGGCACTCTCCTACGAGCAGTACTTC.

The rearrangement links TRBV7-8 to TRBJ2-2; TRBD2 might be the D (5 bases). Trimming left V 2 bases short and J 4 bases short, with 17 bases between. The germline CDR1 and CDR2 sequences are SGHVS and FQNEAQ. This CDR3 is built from 17 residues. This chain's CDR3 is CASSLTTRARATGELFF. The CDR3 nucleotides read TGTGCCAGCAGCTTAACTACGCGGGCCAGAGCCACCGGGGAGCTGTTTTTT.

The chain joins TRBV7-2 to TRBJ2-5; D gene uncertain. Germline CDR1 is SGHTA and CDR2 is FQGNSA. Trimming took off 2 bases at V and 5 bases at J, with 6 bases between the two ends. The CDR3 length is 12 residues. The CDR3 nucleotides read TGTGCCAGCAGCTTACGTCCGGAGACCCAGTACTTC. Protein sequence: CASSLRPETQYF.

This clone was observed a few times. The chain joins TRBV29-1 to TRBJ2-3; possible D gene TRBD1, 6 bases. CDR3 size: 16 residues. From germline, CDR1 is SQVTM and CDR2 ANQGSEA. V lost 3 bases to trimming and J lost 2 bases, with 18 bases between them. The CDR3 bases are TGCAGCGTTGACGGGCACCGGGACACAGACACAGATACGCAGTATTTT. Translating gives CSVDGHRDTDTDTQYF.

A remark on this clone: The sample contains more than one DNA sequence encoding this CDR3. The gene calls are TRBV5-4 and TRBJ1-6, with TRBD1 matching 7 bases. The ends lost 4 bases at V and 6 bases at J; junction bases unmatched: 4. This CDR3 region has 14 residues. Germline lookup yields CDR1 SGHNT and CDR2 YYREEE (reference sequence). DNA for the CDR3: TGTGCCAGCAGCCGCACAGGGGTTAATTCACCCCTCCACTTT. As protein: CASSRTGVNSPLHF.

The CDR3 loop reads CASQTGSLLSSYNEQFF. The CDR3 DNA is TGTGCCAGCCAGACAGGGTCCCTTTTAAGCTCCTACAATGAGCAGTTCTTC. This chain joins TRBV7-2 and TRBJ2-1; TRBD1 aligns across 7 bases. The CDR3 totals 17 residues. Germline V CDR1 and CDR2: SGHTA, FQGNSA. The V segment lost 8 bases and the J segment 0 bases; nucleotides outside the gene matches: 13. The variable domain in full, completed from reference TRBV7-2 and TRBJ2-1, reads GAGVSQSPSNKVTEKGKDVELRCDPISGHTALYWYRQSLGQGLEFLIYFQGNSAPDKSGLPSDRFSAERTGGSVSTLTIQRTQQEDSAVYLCASQTGSLLSSYNEQFFGPGTRLTVL.

The chain uses TRBV29-1 and TRBJ1-1; 8 bases agree with TRBD1. The CDR3 has 11 residues. The V gene's germline CDR1 is SQVTM and CDR2 ANQGSEA. The V segment lost 7 bases and the J segment 11 bases; nucleotides outside the gene matches: 9. The CDR3 DNA sequence: TGCAGCGCGGAGGACAGGGTTAGCGCTTTCTTT. Its translation: CSAEDRVSAFF.

The chain has TRBV6-6 and TRBJ1-6; TRBD1 matches at 9 bases. V was pared by 6 bases and J by 9 bases, with 6 bases of the junction left unmatched. The germline V gene encodes CDR1 MNHNY and CDR2 SVGAGI (reference sequence). This CDR3 has 14 residues. The CDR3 protein is CASSPQGASSPLHF. CDR3 bases: TGTGCCAGCAGCCCACAGGGGGCCAGTTCACCCCTCCACTTT.

The chain links TRBV9 to TRBJ1-5; D is unresolved. V was cut by 0 bases and J by 4 bases, with 5 bases left in between. The CDR3 is made up of 13 amino acids. The germline gives CDR1 SGDLS, CDR2 YYNGEE. The CDR3 nucleotides read TGTGCCAGCAGCGTAGCCGAGAATCAGCCCCAGCATTTT. It specifies CASSVAENQPQHF. Drawing the rest from reference TRBV9 and TRBJ1-5, the complete variable domain is DSGVTQTPKHLITATGQRVTLRCSPRSGDLSVYWYQQSLDQGLQFLIQYYNGEERAKGNILERFSAQQFPDLHSELNLSSLELGDSALYFCASSVAENQPQHFGDGTRLSIL.

The chain has TRBV10-2 and TRBJ2-2, with TRBD2 matching 11 bases. CDR3 size: 15 residues. The V segment lost 4 bases and the J segment 7 bases; nucleotides outside the gene matches: 5. CDR1 and CDR2 (germline): WSHSY, SAAADI. The chain's CDR3 is CASSVTSGGGGELFF. CDR3 DNA sequence: TGCGCCAGCAGTGTTACTAGCGGGGGTGGCGGGGAGCTGTTTTTT.

V usage is TRBV7-3 and J usage is TRBJ2-2, with 8 bases fitting TRBD2. Looked up from germline, CDR1 is SGHTA and CDR2 is FQGTGA. CDR3 length: 17 amino acids. Germline trimming cut 5 bases from V and 6 bases from J; bases unmatched to any gene: 14. The CDR3 here is CASSNSSGTRRAGELFF. The CDR3 bases are TGTGCCAGCAGCAACTCCTCCGGGACTAGACGGGCCGGGGAGCTGTTTTTT.

The chain links TRBV29-1 to TRBJ2-3; D not certain. V was pared by 7 bases and J by 0 bases, with 11 bases between. Germline V gene data show CDR1 as SQVTM and CDR2 as ANQGSEA. This CDR3 has 13 amino acids. CDR3 coding DNA: TGCAGCGCGAGTAGAGCGAGCACAGATACGCAGTATTTT. Amino acids: CSASRASTDTQYF.